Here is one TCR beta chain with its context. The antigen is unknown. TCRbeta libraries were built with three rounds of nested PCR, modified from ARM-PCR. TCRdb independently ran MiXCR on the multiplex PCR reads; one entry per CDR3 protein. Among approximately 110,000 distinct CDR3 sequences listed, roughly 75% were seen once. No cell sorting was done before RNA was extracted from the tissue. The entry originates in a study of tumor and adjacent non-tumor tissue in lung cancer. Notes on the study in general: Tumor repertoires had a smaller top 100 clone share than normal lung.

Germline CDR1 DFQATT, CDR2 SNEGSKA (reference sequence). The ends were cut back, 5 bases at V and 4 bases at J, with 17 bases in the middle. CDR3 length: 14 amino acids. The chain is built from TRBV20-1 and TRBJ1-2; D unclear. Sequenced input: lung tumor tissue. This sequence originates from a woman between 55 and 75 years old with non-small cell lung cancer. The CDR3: CSALPGRGGYGYTF. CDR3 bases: TGCAGTGCTCTACCCGGACGAGGAGGCTATGGCTACACCTTC.